This TCR beta chain was retrieved from a study of T cell responses to AZD1222 COVID-19 vaccine. Study-wide points: Clonal diversity was possibly underestimated; the donors were predominantly white British and more often female.

Profiled with immunoSEQ multiplex PCR; TCRdb holds only in-frame clones, not every one. The sample includes tens of thousands of clones, about nine tenths of them seen just once. For this clone: What it binds is not known.

This TCR was sampled from an adult in good health. Sequencing used peripheral blood, obtained on day 0 of AZD1222 vaccination.

CDR3 sequence reads: CASSQDTGRAGEQYF. CDR3 DNA sequence: TGCGCCAGCAGCCAAGATACAGGCAGGGCTGGCGAGCAGTACTTC. The chain joins TRBV4-3 to TRBJ2-7; D is perhaps TRBD1 (5 bases). The CDR3 extends over 15 amino acids. Germline V lookup: CDR1 LGHNA, CDR2 YSLEER. V lost 0 bases to trimming and J lost 6 bases, with 15 bases between them.